Below, 12 T cell receptor beta chains from the same sample are listed, as sequenced in a study of T cells after yellow fever vaccination. MiXCR, run by TCRdb on the 5' RACE reads, gives a single entry per CDR3 protein. The sample consists of more than 300,000 distinct CDR3 sequences, roughly 10% of them appearing once. Source: CD4+ T cells sorted from PBMCs, taken 45 days after the yellow fever booster vaccination. The receptors stem from a man between 18 and 35 years old who received the YFV17D yellow fever vaccine.

This sequence joins TRBV29-1 and TRBJ1-5; perhaps TRBD1 as D (5 bases). The germline CDR1 and CDR2 sequences are SQVTM and ANQGSEA. The CDR3 consists of 15 residues. Trimming removed 5 bases from V and 2 bases from J, with 16 bases in between. This CDR3 reads CSVTTLGEGNQPQHF. CDR3 bases: TGCAGCGTTACCACCCTGGGGGAGGGCAATCAGCCCCAGCATTTT.

This clonotype showed up just a few times. The rearrangement links TRBV12-3 or TRBV12-4 to TRBJ2-2, with 11 nucleotides matching TRBD2. The CDR3 is 16 amino acids. Losses at the gene ends were 6 bases for V and 5 bases for J; bases not matched to a gene: 8. The CDR3 DNA sequence: TGTGCCAGCAGCCGGTTAGCGGGGGGGAAAACCGGGGAGCTGTTTTTT. This encodes CASSRLAGGKTGELFF.

The V and J genes are TRBV6-1 and TRBJ2-7; 9 nucleotides match TRBD1. The CDR3 spans 14 residues. Per germline, CDR1 MNHNS and CDR2 SASEGT. With V trimmed by 2 bases and J by 2 bases, 1 base remained unmatched. The CDR3 is CASSEYRGPYEQYF. CDR3 DNA: TGTGCCAGCAGTGAATACAGGGGGCCCTACGAGCAGTACTTC.

In this sample, this clonotype turned up a few times. The V and J genes are TRBV20-1 and TRBJ2-5; 9 bases are shared with TRBD1. This CDR3 is built from 13 residues. Looked up from germline, CDR1 is DFQATT and CDR2 is SNEGSKA (reference sequence). V shed 7 bases and J 6 bases; nucleotides not matched to a gene: 9. The CDR3 bases are TGCAGTGGGTGGGACAGGGTTCCGAAGACCCAGTACTTC. Amino acids: CSGWDRVPKTQYF.

This clonotype came up a few times. V gene TRBV2 combines with J gene TRBJ1-6, with D perhaps matching TRBD1 (5 bases). Looked up from germline, CDR1 is SNHLY and CDR2 is FYNNEI. CDR3 size: 13 residues. V lost 9 bases and J 8 bases, leaving 14 bases between the germline ends. CDR3 in DNA: TGTGCCAGTGCCGGGACGGACTATTCACCCCTCCACTTT. Translated, it gives CASAGTDYSPLHF.

This clonotype was seen a few times. The genes are TRBV19 and TRBJ1-5, with unresolved D. The CDR3 is 13 residues long. V lost 3 bases to trimming and J lost 16 bases, with 19 bases between them. Per germline, CDR1 LNHDA and CDR2 SQIVND (reference sequence). The CDR3, as DNA: TGTGCCAGTAGTATCGGTGTCGAGCCTCCCATACATTTT. It specifies CASSIGVEPPIHF.

Only a few counts were recorded for this clonotype. One junction end does not reproduce the germline sequence, and a read error may be involved. The gene calls are TRBV5-6 and TRBJ1-4; the D is unclear. The germline V gene encodes CDR1 SGHDT and CDR2 YYEEEE. The CDR3 covers 13 residues. This CDR3 is CASSLGATPAPDF. As DNA, the CDR3 is TGTGCCAGCAGCTTGGGGGCCACCCCGGCCCCCGATTTT.

The V and J genes are TRBV6-1 and TRBJ1-1; D possibly corresponds to TRBD1 (6 bases). The CDR3 length is 18 residues. From germline, CDR1 is MNHNS and CDR2 SASEGT. Trimming removed 5 bases at V and 0 bases at J, with 22 bases between. CDR3 coding DNA: TGTGCCAGCAGTACAACATTAGGAGGCAGGGGCATGAACACTGAAGCTTTCTTT. This encodes CASSTTLGGRGMNTEAFF.

This clonotype was seen only a few times. The rearrangement links TRBV2 to TRBJ1-1; D gene ambiguous. This CDR3 region has 12 residues. Trimming shortened V by 8 bases and J by 1 base, and 8 bases separated the two germline ends. The germline V gene encodes CDR1 SNHLY and CDR2 FYNNEI. The CDR3 region is CASHLGNTEAFF. The DNA for the CDR3 is TGTGCCAGCCACCTTGGGAACACTGAAGCTTTCTTT. The variable domain in full, with the rest retrieved from reference TRBV2 and TRBJ1-1, is EPEVTQTPSHQVTQMGQEVILRCVPISNHLYFYWYRQILGQKVEFLVSFYNNEISEKSEIFDDQFSVERPDGSNFTLKIRSTKLEDSAMYFCASHLGNTEAFFGQGTRLTVV.

This clonotype was seen only a few times. V and J are TRBV20-1 and TRBJ2-5, with a possible D match to TRBD1 (6 bases). CDR1 DFQATT and CDR2 SNEGSKA come from the germline V gene (reference sequence). Deletions cut 6 bases from V and 4 bases from J, with 18 bases between. This CDR3 has 14 residues. CDR3 in amino acids: CSANRDAGPETQYF. CDR3 in DNA: TGCAGTGCCAACAGGGATGCGGGCCCAGAGACCCAGTACTTC.

The table lists this clonotype with a few counts. The rearrangement links TRBV10-3 to TRBJ2-1, with 9 bases identical to TRBD2. The V gene end was trimmed by 4 bases and the J gene end by 10 bases; junction bases not matched to a gene: 11. This CDR3 is 15 amino acids long. The germline gives CDR1 ENHRY, CDR2 SYGVKD. CDR3 loop: CAISVQPSGEDEQFF. CDR3 in DNA: TGTGCCATCAGTGTCCAACCTAGCGGGGAGGACGAGCAGTTCTTC.

The chain joins TRBV2 to TRBJ1-2, with 7 positions matching TRBD1. J gave up 4 bases and V 8 bases, and 10 bases lay outside the gene matches. This CDR3 contains 14 residues. CDR1 SNHLY and CDR2 FYNNEI come from the germline V gene. The CDR3 is CASLYLGQSYGYTF. Here the CDR3 DNA reads TGTGCCAGCCTTTATTTGGGACAGAGCTATGGCTACACCTTC.